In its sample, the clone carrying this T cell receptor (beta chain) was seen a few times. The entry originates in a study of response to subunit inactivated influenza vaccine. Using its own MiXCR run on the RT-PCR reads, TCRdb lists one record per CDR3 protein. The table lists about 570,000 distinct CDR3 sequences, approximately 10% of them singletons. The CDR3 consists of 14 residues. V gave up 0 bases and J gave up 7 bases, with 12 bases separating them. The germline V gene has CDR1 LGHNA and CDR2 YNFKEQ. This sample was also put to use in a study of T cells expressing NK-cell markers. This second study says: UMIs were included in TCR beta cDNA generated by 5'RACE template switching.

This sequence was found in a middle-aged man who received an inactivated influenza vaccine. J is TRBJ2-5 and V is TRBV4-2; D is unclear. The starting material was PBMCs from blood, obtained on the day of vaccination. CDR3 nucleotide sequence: TGTGCCAGCAGCCAAGATTACGGCTCAGGGACCCAGTACTTC. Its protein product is CASSQDYGSGTQYF.